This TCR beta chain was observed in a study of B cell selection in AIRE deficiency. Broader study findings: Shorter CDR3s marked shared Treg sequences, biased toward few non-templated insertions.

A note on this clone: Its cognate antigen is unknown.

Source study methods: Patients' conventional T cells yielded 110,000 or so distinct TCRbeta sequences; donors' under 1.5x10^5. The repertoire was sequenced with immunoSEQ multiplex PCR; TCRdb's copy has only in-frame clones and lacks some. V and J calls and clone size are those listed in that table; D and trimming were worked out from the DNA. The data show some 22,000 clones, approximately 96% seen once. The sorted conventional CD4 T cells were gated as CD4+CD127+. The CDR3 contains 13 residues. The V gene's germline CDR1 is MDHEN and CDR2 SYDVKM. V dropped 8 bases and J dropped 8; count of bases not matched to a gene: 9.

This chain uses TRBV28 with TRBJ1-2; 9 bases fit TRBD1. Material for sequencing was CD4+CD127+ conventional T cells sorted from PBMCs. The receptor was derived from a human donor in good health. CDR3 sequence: CASWYRGRGGYTF. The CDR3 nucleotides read TGTGCCAGCTGGTACAGGGGGCGGGGAGGCTACACCTTC.